This record concerns one T cell receptor beta chain sequence. Its cognate antigen is unknown. Researchers ran the PCR with 60 Vbeta and 13 Jbeta primers. In the authors' methods: In a later analysis, the count reached some 73 million unique TCR beta chains, with 10 million to 11 million shared. Method: immunoSEQ multiplex PCR; TCRdb's copy keeps in-frame clones and lacks some. The V and J calls and clone size come from that table; D and trimming were worked out from the DNA. The sample data list around 140,000 clones. The data were taken from a study of cytomegalovirus exposure and HLA in healthy donors. Study observations and caveats: Most of the CMV-associated TCR beta chains (in a later analysis) appeared to be HLA-restricted. For TCR beta chains, V- and J-gene trimming was later linked to a missense DCLRE1C variant. Previously analyzed data showed that most TCR beta V segments were productive at a frequency of about 87% or about 30%.

This CDR3 is built from 16 residues. Deletions cut 3 bases from V and 0 bases from J, with 9 bases between. Germline assignment: CDR1 LNHDA and CDR2 SQIVND (reference sequence). The sample taken for sequencing was PBMCs. The rearrangement uses TRBV19 and TRBJ2-6; D may be TRBD1 (5 bases). This clonotype was sampled from a woman in her thirties or forties in good health and CMV-seronegative. This CDR3 reads CASSIGGASGANVLTF. CDR3 bases: TGTGCCAGTAGTATCGGTGGGGCCTCTGGGGCCAACGTCCTGACTTTC.